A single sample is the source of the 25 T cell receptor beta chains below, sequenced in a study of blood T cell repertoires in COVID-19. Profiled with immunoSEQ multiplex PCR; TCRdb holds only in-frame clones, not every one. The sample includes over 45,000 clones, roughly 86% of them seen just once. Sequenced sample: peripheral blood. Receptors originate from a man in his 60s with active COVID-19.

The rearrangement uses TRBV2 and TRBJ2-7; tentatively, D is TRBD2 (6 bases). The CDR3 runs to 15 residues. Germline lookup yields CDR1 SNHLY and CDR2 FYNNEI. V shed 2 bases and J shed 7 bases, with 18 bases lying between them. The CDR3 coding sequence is TGTGCCAGCAGTGAACGAGCGACCTACCGGGGGGAGCAGTACTTC. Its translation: CASSERATYRGEQYF. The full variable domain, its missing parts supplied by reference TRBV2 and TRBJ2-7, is EPEVTQTPSHQVTQMGQEVILRCVPISNHLYFYWYRQILGQKVEFLVSFYNNEISEKSEIFDDQFSVERPDGSNFTLKIRSTKLEDSAMYFCASSERATYRGEQYFGPGTRLTVT.

In nucleotides, the CDR3 is TGTGCTAGTGGTTCCCATGGGGGGCAGCCCCAGCATTTT. Translation gives CASGSHGGQPQHF. The chain carries TRBV12-5 and TRBJ1-5; possible D gene TRBD1, 5 bases. In germline, CDR1 is LGHNT, CDR2 FRNRAP. V dropped 4 bases and J dropped 7 bases, with 11 bases sitting between them. CDR3 length equals 13 residues.

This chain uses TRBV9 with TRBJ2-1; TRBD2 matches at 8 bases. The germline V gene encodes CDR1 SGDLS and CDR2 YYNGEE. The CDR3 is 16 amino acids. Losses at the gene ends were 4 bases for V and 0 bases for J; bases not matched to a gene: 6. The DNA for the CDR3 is TGTGCCAGCAGCCCCGGGGGGGGATACTCCTACAATGAGCAGTTCTTC. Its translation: CASSPGGGYSYNEQFF. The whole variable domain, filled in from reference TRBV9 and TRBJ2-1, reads DSGVTQTPKHLITATGQRVTLRCSPRSGDLSVYWYQQSLDQGLQFLIQYYNGEERAKGNILERFSAQQFPDLHSELNLSSLELGDSALYFCASSPGGGYSYNEQFFGPGTRLTVL.

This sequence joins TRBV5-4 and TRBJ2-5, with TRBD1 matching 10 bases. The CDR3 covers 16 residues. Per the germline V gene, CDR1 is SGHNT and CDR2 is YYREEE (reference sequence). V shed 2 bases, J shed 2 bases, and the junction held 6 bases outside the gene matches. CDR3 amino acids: CASSLPGQGYQETQYF. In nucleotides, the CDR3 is TGTGCCAGCAGCTTACCGGGACAGGGGTATCAAGAGACCCAGTACTTC.

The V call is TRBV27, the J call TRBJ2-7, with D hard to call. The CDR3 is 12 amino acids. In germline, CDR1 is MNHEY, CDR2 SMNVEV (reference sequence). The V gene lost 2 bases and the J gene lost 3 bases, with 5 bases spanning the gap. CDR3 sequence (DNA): TGTGCCAGCAGTTTACTCGGCTACGAGCAGTACTTC. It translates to CASSLLGYEQYF.

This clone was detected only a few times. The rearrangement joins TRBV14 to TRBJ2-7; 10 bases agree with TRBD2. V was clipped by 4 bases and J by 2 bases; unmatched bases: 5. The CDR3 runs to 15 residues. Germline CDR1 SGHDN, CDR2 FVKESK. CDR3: CASSRVLAGAYEQYF. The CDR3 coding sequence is TGTGCCAGCAGCCGAGTTCTAGCGGGAGCCTACGAGCAGTACTTC.

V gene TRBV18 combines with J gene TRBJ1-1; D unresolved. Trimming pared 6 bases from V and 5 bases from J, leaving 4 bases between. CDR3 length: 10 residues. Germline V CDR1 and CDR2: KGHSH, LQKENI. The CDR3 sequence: CASSSTEAFF. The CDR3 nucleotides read TGTGCCAGCTCTTCAACTGAAGCTTTCTTT.

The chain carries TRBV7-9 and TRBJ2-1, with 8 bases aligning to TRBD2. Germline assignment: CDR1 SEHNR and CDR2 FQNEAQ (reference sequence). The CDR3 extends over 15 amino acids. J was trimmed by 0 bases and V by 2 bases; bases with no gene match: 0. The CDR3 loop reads CASSLSGSSYNEQFF. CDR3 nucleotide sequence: TGTGCCAGCAGCTTAAGCGGGAGCTCCTACAATGAGCAGTTCTTC. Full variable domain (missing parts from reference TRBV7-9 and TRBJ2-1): DTGVSQNPRHKITKRGQNVTFRCDPISEHNRLYWYRQTLGQGPEFLTYFQNEAQLEKSRLLSDRFSAERPKGSFSTLEIQRTEQGDSAMYLCASSLSGSSYNEQFFGPGTRLTVL.

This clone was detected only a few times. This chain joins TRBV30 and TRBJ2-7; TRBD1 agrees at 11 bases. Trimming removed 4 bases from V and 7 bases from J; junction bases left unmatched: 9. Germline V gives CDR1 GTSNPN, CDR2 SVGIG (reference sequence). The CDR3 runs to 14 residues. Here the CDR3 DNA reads TGTGCCTGGACGTCCGGGACAGGGGGTAGAGAGCAGTACTTC. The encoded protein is CAWTSGTGGREQYF. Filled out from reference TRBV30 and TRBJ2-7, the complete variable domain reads SQTIHQWPATLVQPVGSPLSLECTVEGTSNPNLYWYRQAAGRGLQLLFYSVGIGQISSEVPQNLSASRPQDRQFILSSKKLLLSDSGFYLCAWTSGTGGREQYFGPGTRLTVT.

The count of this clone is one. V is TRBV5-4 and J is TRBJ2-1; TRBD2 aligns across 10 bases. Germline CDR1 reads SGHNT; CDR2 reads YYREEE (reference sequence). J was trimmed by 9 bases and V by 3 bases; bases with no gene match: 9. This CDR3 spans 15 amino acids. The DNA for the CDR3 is TGTGCCAGCAGCTCCTCCAGCGGGAGGGCCGGTGAGCAGTTCTTC. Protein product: CASSSSSGRAGEQFF.

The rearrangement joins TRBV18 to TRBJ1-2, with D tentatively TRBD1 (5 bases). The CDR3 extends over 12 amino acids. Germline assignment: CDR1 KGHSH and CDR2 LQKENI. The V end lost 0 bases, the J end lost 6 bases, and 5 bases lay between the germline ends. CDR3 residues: CASSPPTDGYTF. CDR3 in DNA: TGTGCCAGCTCACCACCGACAGATGGCTACACCTTC.

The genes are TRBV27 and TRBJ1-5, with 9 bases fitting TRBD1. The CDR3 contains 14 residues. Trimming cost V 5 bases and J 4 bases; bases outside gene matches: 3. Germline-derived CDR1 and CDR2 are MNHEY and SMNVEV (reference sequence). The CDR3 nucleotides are TGTGCCAGCAGTCCCGGGACAGGGAATCAGCCCCAGCATTTT. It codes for CASSPGTGNQPQHF.

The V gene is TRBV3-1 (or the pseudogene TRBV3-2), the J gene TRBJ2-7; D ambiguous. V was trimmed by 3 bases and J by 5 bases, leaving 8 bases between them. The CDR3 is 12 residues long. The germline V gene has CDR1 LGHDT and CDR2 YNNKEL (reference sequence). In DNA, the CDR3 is TGTGCCAGCAGCCACTTGCGCAACGAGCAGTACTTC. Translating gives CASSHLRNEQYF.

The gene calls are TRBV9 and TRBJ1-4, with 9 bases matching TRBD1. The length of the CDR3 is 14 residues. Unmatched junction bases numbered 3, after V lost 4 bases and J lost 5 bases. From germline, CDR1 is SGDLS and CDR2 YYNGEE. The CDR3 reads CASSPTGGNEKLFF. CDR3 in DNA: TGTGCCAGCAGCCCGACAGGGGGGAATGAAAAACTGTTTTTT.

This CDR3 is CASSVAGFSYEQYF. In DNA form, the CDR3 reads TGTGCCAGCAGCGTAGCAGGGTTCTCCTACGAGCAGTACTTC. V gene TRBV9 combines with J gene TRBJ2-7; TRBD1 might be the D (5 bases). The V end was cut by 0 bases, the J end by 0 bases, with 7 bases between. The germline CDR1 and CDR2 sequences are SGDLS and YYNGEE. The CDR3 totals 14 residues. Looking up the rest from reference TRBV9 and TRBJ2-7 gives the full variable domain: DSGVTQTPKHLITATGQRVTLRCSPRSGDLSVYWYQQSLDQGLQFLIQYYNGEERAKGNILERFSAQQFPDLHSELNLSSLELGDSALYFCASSVAGFSYEQYFGPGTRLTVT.

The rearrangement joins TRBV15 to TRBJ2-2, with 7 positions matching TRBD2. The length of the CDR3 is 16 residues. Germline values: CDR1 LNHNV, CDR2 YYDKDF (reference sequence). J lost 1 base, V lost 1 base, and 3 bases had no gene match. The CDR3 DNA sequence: TGTGCCACCAGCAGAGGGACTAGGGGGAACACCGGGGAGCTGTTTTTT. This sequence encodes CATSRGTRGNTGELFF.

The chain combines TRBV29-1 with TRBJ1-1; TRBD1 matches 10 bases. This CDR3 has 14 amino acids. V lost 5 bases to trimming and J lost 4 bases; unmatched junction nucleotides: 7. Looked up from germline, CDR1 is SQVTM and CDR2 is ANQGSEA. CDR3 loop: CSVRTGGLGTEAFF. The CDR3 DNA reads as TGCAGCGTTCGGACAGGGGGGTTGGGCACTGAAGCTTTCTTT.

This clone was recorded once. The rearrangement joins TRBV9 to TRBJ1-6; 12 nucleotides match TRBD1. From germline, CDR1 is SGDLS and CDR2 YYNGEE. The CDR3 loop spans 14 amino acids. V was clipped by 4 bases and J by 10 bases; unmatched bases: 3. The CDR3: CASSSGTGGSPLHF. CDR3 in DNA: TGTGCCAGCAGCTCCGGGACAGGGGGCTCACCCCTCCACTTT.

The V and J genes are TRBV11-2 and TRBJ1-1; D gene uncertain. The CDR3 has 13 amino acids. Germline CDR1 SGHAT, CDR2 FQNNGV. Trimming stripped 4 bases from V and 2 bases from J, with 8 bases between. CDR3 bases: TGTGCCAGCAGCTCCCTCCTCAACACTGAAGCTTTCTTT. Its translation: CASSSLLNTEAFF. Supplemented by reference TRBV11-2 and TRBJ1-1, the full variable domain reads EAGVAQSPRYKIIEKRQSVAFWCNPISGHATLYWYQQILGQGPKLLIQFQNNGVVDDSQLPKDRFSAERLKGVDSTLKIQPAKLEDSAVYLCASSSLLNTEAFFGQGTRLTVV.

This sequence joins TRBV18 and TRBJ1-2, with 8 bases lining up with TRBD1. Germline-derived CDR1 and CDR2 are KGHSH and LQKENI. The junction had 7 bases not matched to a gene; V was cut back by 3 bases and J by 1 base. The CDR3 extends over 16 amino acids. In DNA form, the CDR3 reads TGTGCCAGCTCACCGGGACAGGCAGTTATTAACTATGGCTACACCTTC. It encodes CASSPGQAVINYGYTF.

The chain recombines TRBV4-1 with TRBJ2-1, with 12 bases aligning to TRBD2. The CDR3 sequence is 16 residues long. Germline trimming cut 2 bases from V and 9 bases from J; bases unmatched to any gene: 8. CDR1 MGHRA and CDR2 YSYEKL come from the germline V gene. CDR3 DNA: TGCGCCAGCAGCCAACCGACTAGCGGGAGAGCGAGTGAGCAGTTCTTC. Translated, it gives CASSQPTSGRASEQFF.

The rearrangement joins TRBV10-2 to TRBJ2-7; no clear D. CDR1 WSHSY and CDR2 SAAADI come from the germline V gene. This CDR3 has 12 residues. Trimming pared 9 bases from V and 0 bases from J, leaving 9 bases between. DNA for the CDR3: TGCGCCAGTGGAGCCGTCTCCTACGAGCAGTACTTC. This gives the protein CASGAVSYEQYF.

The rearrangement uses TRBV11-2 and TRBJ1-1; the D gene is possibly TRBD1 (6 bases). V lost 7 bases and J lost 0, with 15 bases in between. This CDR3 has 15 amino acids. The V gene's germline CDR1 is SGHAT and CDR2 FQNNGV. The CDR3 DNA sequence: TGTGCCAGCACCCCCAGGGGTCCCATGAACACTGAAGCTTTCTTT. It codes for CASTPRGPMNTEAFF.

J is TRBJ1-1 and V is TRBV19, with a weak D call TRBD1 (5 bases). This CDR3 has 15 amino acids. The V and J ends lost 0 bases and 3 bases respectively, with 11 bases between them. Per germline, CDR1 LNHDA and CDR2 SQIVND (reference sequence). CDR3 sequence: CASSIDPGGDTEAFF. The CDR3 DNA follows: TGTGCCAGTAGTATAGATCCGGGGGGGGACACTGAAGCTTTCTTT. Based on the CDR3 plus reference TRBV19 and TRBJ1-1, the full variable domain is DGGITQSPKYLFRKEGQNVTLSCEQNLNHDAMYWYRQDPGQGLRLIYYSQIVNDFQKGDIAEGYSVSREKKESFPLTVTSAQKNPTAFYLCASSIDPGGDTEAFFGQGTRLTVV.

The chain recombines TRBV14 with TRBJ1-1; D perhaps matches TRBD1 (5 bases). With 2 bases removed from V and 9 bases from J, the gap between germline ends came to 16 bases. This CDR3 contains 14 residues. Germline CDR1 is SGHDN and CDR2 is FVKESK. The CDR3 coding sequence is TGTGCCAGCAGCCAATCCCGACAGTCACCACAAGCTTTCTTT. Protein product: CASSQSRQSPQAFF.